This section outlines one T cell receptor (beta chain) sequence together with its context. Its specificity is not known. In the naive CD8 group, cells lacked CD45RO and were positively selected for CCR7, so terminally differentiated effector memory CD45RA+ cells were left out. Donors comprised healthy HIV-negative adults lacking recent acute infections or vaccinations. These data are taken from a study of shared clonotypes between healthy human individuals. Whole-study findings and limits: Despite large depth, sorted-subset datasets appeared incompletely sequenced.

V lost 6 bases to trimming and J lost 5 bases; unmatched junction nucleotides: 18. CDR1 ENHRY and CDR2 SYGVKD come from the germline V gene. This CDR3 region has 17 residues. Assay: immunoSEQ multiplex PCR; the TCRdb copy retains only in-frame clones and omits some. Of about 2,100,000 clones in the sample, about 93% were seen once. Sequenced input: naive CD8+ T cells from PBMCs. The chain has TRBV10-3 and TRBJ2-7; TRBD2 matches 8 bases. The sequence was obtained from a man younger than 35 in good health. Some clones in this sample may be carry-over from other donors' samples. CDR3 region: CAISATSRSGRNHEQYF. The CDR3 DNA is TGTGCCATCAGCGCCACATCTCGGAGCGGGAGAAACCACGAGCAGTACTTC.